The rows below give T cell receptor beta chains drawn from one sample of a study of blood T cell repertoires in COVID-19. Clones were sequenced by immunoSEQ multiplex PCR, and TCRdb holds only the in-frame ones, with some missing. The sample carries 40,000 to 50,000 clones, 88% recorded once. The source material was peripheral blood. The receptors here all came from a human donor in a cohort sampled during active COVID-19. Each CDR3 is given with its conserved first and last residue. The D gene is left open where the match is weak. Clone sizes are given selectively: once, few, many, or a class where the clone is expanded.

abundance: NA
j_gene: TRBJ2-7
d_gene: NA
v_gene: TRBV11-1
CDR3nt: TGTGCCAGCAGCTTAGTGGCGGGATCCCCGGGGCAGTACTTC
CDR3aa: CASSLVAGSPGQYF

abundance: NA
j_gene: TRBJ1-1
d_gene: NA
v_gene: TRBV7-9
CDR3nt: TGTGCCAGCAGCTTAGTGTTGGGCAGGACTGAAGCTTTCTTT
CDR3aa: CASSLVLGRTEAFF

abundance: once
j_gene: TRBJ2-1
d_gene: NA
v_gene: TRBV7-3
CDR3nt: TGTGCCAGCAGCTCTAAATCCGGACAATACAATGAGCAGTTCTTC
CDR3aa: CASSSKSGQYNEQFF

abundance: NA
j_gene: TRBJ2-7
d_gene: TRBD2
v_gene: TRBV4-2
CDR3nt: TGTGCCAGCAGCCCGGGACTAGCGGAGTACGAGCAGTACTTC
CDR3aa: CASSPGLAEYEQYF

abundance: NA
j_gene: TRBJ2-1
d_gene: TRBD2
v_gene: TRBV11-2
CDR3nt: TGTGCCAGCAGCCCCCCGGGACTAGCGGGAGTCAATGAGCAGTTCTTC
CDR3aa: CASSPPGLAGVNEQFF

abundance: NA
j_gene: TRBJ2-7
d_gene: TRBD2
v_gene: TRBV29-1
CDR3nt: TGCAGCGTTCGGGGAGGGGCAGTTTACGAGCAGTACTTC
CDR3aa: CSVRGGAVYEQYF

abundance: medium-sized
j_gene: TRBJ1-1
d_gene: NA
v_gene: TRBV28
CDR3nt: TGTGCCAGCAGGGGCCCGACACGGAACACTGAAGCTTTCTTT
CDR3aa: CASRGPTRNTEAFF

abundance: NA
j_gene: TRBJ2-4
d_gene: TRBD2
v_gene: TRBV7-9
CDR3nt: TGTGCCAGCAGCTCTAGCGGGAGCAAAAACATTCAGTACTTC
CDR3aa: CASSSSGSKNIQYF

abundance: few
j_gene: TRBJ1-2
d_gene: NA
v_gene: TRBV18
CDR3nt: TGTGCCAGCTCAGACGGGAACTATGGCTACACCTTC
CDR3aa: CASSDGNYGYTF

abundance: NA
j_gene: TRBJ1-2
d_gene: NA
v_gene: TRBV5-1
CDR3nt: TGCGCCAGCAGCTTGATGCCTCAGGGGCCTCGCTCCCCTTCGGCTAACTATGGCTACACCTTC
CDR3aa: CASSLMPQGPRSPSANYGYTF

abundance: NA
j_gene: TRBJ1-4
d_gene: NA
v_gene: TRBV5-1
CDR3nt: TGCGCCAGCAGCTTGGCACCAATCGGGGCTAATGAAAAACTGTTTTTT
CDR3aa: CASSLAPIGANEKLFF

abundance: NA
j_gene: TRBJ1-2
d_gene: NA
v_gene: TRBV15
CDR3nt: TGTGCCACCAGCAGAAGGACGGGAAGTTATGGCTACACCTTC
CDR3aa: CATSRRTGSYGYTF

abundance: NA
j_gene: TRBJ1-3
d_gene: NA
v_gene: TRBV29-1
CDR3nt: TGCAGCGTTCTGAGCTCTGGAAACACCATATATTTT
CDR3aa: CSVLSSGNTIYF

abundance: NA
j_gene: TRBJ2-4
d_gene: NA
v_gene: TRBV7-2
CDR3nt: TGTGCCAGCAGCTTAGGCCATCTTGAGCGTCAGTCCGAGTACTTC
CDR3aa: CASSLGHLERQSEYF

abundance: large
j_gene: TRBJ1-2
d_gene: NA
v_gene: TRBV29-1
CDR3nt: TGCAGCGTAGCCGGGACACCTAACTATGGCTACACCTTC
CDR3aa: CSVAGTPNYGYTF

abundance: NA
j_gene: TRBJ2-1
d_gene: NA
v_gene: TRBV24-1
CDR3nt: TGTGCCACCAGTGTAGGAGTGTATCAGTTCTTC
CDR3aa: CATSVGVYQFF

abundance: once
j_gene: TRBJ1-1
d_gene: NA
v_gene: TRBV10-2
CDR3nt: TGCGCCAGCAGTGGTAACACCCTGAACACTGAAGCTTTCTTT
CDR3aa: CASSGNTLNTEAFF